Sequencing of this TCR beta chain was carried out in a study of CD4 T cells in relation to SARS-CoV-2 and coronaviruses. Looking at the study overall: TCR beta CDR3s were sequenced after roughly ten-day antigen culture of PBMCs.

Libraries were prepared by immunoSEQ multiplex PCR; TCRdb keeps only in-frame clonotypes and omits some of them. The data contain 28,000 or so clones, 77% of them singletons. Germline-derived CDR1 and CDR2 are SNHLY and FYNNEI. The J segment lost 10 bases and the V segment lost 4 bases, leaving 10 bases of the junction unmatched. CDR3 length: 15 residues. This clone was seen only a few times. Its matching antigen is unknown. Unexposed donor CD4+ T cells date from 2011-2018, before the COVID-19 pandemic. Isolation of CD4+ T cells took place after approximately eleven days in culture. Cultures received half-medium IL-2 refreshes on days 3 and 7.

Sequencing was carried out using CD4+ T cells from PBMCs, cultured in vitro. The sequence came from a human donor in good health. The chain joins TRBV2 to TRBJ1-6; 7 bases fit TRBD1. The CDR3 protein is CASSVDRAAGSPLHF. The DNA of the CDR3 is TGTGCCAGCAGTGTAGACAGGGCAGCTGGCTCACCCCTCCACTTT.